The next 12 T cell receptor beta chains were all read from a single sample in a study of technical replicates of blood from four donors. Libraries were prepared by immunoSEQ multiplex PCR; TCRdb keeps only in-frame clonotypes and omits some of them. The repertoire has 55,000 to 75,000 clones, around 87% of them found once; the top ten carry roughly 5.2%. The sample taken for sequencing was PBMCs. These receptors were collected from a human donor in good health. Some clones in this sample may be carry-over from other donors' samples.

This clone was seen a single time. This chain connects TRBV5-6 to TRBJ1-5; the match to TRBD1 covers 8 bases. The CDR3 runs 16 residues. CDR1 SGHDT and CDR2 YYEEEE come from the germline V gene. The junction had 10 bases not matched to a gene; V was cut back by 3 bases and J by 5 bases. This CDR3 is CASSSSDRANHQPQHF. DNA for the CDR3: TGTGCCAGCAGCTCCTCGGACAGGGCTAACCATCAGCCCCAGCATTTT.

The chain's CDR3 is CASRPSGGSLTGELFF. The CDR3 bases are TGTGCCAGCAGACCTTCGGGGGGGAGCCTCACCGGGGAGCTGTTTTTT. This chain joins TRBV7-2 and TRBJ2-2, with 8 bases that match TRBD2. Germline V gene data show CDR1 as SGHTA and CDR2 as FQGNSA. CDR3 size: 16 residues. V trimming: 6 bases; J trimming: 4 bases; junction bases outside the gene matches: 10. The full variable domain, completed using reference TRBV7-2 and TRBJ2-2, is GAGVSQSPSNKVTEKGKDVELRCDPISGHTALYWYRQSLGQGLEFLIYFQGNSAPDKSGLPSDRFSAERTGGSVSTLTIQRTQQEDSAVYLCASRPSGGSLTGELFFGEGSRLTVL.

The chain has TRBV4-1 and TRBJ2-5; the D gene is possibly TRBD2 (6 bases). Trimming took off 3 bases at V and 5 bases at J, with 10 bases between the two ends. Germline V gene data show CDR1 as MGHRA and CDR2 as YSYEKL. The CDR3 contains 13 residues. CDR3 sequence: CASSQEGPETQYF. The DNA for the CDR3 is TGCGCCAGCAGCCAGGAGGGTCCCGAGACCCAGTACTTC.

The count of this clone is one. V and J are TRBV7-2 and TRBJ1-5; D might be TRBD1 (5 bases). This CDR3 has 14 amino acids. Germline V gives CDR1 SGHTA, CDR2 FQGNSA. V was cut by 5 bases and J by 0 bases, with 8 bases left in between. The CDR3 DNA follows: TGTGCCAGCAGCGTGGACACTAGCAATCAGCCCCAGCATTTT. Its protein is CASSVDTSNQPQHF.

The J gene is TRBJ1-3, the V gene TRBV5-6; TRBD1 might be the D (6 bases). The CDR3 is 15 residues long. The germline CDR1 and CDR2 sequences are SGHDT and YYEEEE. Trimming took 4 bases from V and 4 from J, leaving 15 bases between them. CDR3: CASSRDTGSGNTIYF. The DNA for the CDR3 is TGTGCCAGCAGCCGCGACACAGGGAGCGGAAACACCATATATTTT.

This chain connects TRBV9 to TRBJ1-2; no firm D call. The ends were cut back, 0 bases at V and 7 bases at J, with 16 bases in the middle. Germline V gene data show CDR1 as SGDLS and CDR2 as YYNGEE. The CDR3 is 15 amino acids. The CDR3, as DNA: TGTGCCAGCAGCGTAGACACGGGAGGTTCGGGTGGCTACACCTTC. Protein product: CASSVDTGGSGGYTF.

The chain couples TRBV5-1 to TRBJ1-6; 8 bases map to TRBD1. Germline V gene sequence: CDR1 SGHRS, CDR2 YFSETQ. This CDR3 has 14 residues. The junction had 1 base not matched to a gene; V was cut back by 1 base and J by 7 bases. CDR3 sequence: CASSLQGANSPLHF. In DNA, the CDR3 is TGCGCCAGCAGCTTGCAGGGGGCGAATTCACCCCTCCACTTT.

The chain links TRBV7-9 to TRBJ2-7; D unclear. This CDR3 contains 12 residues. The V end lost 4 bases, the J end lost 0 bases, and 4 bases lay between the germline ends. Germline CDR1 reads SEHNR; CDR2 reads FQNEAQ (reference sequence). This chain's CDR3 is CASSSLSYEQYF. CDR3 bases: TGTGCCAGCAGCTCCCTCTCCTACGAGCAGTACTTC.

V usage is TRBV7-9 and J usage is TRBJ2-7; D gene ambiguous. V lost 2 bases and J lost 5, with 13 bases in between. Germline values: CDR1 SEHNR, CDR2 FQNEAQ (reference sequence). CDR3 length: 14 residues. The CDR3 DNA follows: TGTGCCAGCAGCTTACGTTCTATCTCGGACGAGCAGTACTTC. Protein: CASSLRSISDEQYF.

CDR3 DNA sequence: TGTGCCAGCAGCTTATTTTATGAGACCCAGTACTTC. Its protein product is CASSLFYETQYF. This rearrangement joins TRBV7-2 to TRBJ2-5; D remains ambiguous. Trimming shortened V by 2 bases and J by 5 bases, and 6 bases separated the two germline ends. CDR1 SGHTA and CDR2 FQGNSA come from the germline V gene. This CDR3 is 12 amino acids long.

This chain uses TRBV6-1 with TRBJ2-7; D is perhaps TRBD1 (6 bases). Trimming left V 6 bases short and J 2 bases short, with 14 bases between. CDR1 is MNHNS and CDR2 is SASEGT in the germline V gene. There are 14 residues in the CDR3. The CDR3 sequence: CASSELQGTYEQYF. The CDR3 coding sequence is TGTGCCAGCAGCGAATTGCAGGGGACCTACGAGCAGTACTTC.

The CDR3 loop is CASSPDYLETQYF. CDR3 DNA: TGTGCCAGCTCACCGGACTATCTAGAGACCCAGTACTTC. This chain connects TRBV18 to TRBJ2-5; TRBD2 might be the D (6 bases). Trimming stripped 3 bases from V and 4 bases from J, with 9 bases between. Looked up from germline, CDR1 is KGHSH and CDR2 is LQKENI. The CDR3 is 13 residues long. The full variable domain, with the rest looked up from reference TRBV18 and TRBJ2-5, is NAGVMQNPRHLVRRRGQEARLRCSPMKGHSHVYWYRQLPEEGLKFMVYLQKENIIDESGMPKERFSAEFPKEGPSILRIQQVVRGDSAAYFCASSPDYLETQYFGPGTRLLVL.